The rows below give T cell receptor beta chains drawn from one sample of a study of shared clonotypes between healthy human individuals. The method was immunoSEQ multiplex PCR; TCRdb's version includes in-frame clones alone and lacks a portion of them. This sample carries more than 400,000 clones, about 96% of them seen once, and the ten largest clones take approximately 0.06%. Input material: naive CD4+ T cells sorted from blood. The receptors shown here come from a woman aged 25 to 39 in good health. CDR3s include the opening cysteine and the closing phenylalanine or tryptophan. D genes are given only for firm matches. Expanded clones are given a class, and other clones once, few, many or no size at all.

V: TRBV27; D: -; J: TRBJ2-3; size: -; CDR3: CASSPPHGTQYF; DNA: TGTGCCAGCAGTCCTCCCCACGGGACGCAGTATTTT
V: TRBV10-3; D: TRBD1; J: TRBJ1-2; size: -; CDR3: CAIRTGTGGDNYGYTF; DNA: TGTGCCATCAGAACCGGGACAGGGGGGGACAACTATGGCTACACCTTC
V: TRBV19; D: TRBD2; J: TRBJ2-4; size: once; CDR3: CASGPPAGAGNIQYF; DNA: TGTGCCAGTGGTCCCCCAGCGGGAGCTGGGAACATTCAGTACTTC
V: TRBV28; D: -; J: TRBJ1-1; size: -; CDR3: CASLGGERAFF; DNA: TGTGCCAGCCTTGGAGGGGAGCGGGCTTTCTTT
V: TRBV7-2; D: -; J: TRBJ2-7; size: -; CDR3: CASSLDVGRGFPYEQYF; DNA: TGTGCCAGCAGCTTAGATGTTGGACGAGGGTTTCCCTACGAGCAGTACTTC
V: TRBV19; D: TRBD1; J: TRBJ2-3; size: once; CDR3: CASSSLTGSTDTQYF; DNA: TGTGCCAGTAGTTCCTTGACAGGGTCCACAGATACGCAGTATTTT
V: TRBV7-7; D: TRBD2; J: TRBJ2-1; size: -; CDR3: CASSLTGTSGNEQFF; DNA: TGTGCCAGCAGCTTAACCGGGACTAGCGGCAATGAGCAGTTCTTC
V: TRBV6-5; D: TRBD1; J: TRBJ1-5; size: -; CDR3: CASSVDRGAQPQHF; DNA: TGTGCCAGCAGTGTTGACAGGGGCGCTCAGCCCCAGCATTTT
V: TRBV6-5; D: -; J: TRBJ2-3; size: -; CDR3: CASCRDRTSTDTQYF; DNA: TGTGCCAGCTGCCGGGACCGCACTAGCACAGATACGCAGTATTTT
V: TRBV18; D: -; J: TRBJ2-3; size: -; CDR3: CASSPVAPGTDTQYF; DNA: TGTGCCAGCTCACCAGTGGCGCCAGGCACAGATACGCAGTATTTT
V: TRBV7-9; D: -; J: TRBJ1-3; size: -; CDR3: CASSPPGLSSGNTIYF; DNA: TGTGCCAGCAGCCCCCCGGGACTATCGTCGGGAAACACCATATATTTT
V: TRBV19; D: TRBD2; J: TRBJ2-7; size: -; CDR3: CASSSTTSGPYEQYF; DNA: TGTGCCAGTAGTTCTACGACTAGCGGTCCCTACGAGCAGTACTTC
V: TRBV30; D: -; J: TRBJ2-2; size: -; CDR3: CAWSPGLLSGELFF; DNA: TGTGCCTGGAGCCCGGGACTCCTTTCCGGGGAGCTGTTTTTT
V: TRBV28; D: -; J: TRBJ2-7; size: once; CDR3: CASSSRLYEQYF; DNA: TGTGCCAGCAGTTCCCGACTATACGAGCAGTACTTC
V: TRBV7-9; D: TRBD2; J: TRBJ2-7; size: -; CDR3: CASSFFAGGPYEQYF; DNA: TGTGCCAGCAGCTTCTTCGCGGGAGGGCCCTACGAGCAGTACTTC
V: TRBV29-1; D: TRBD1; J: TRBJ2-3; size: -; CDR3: CSVEAQGADTQYF; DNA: TGCAGCGTCGAAGCCCAGGGGGCGGATACGCAGTATTTT
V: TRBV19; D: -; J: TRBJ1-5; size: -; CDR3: CASSIPNKSNQPQHF; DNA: TGTGCCAGTAGTATCCCAAACAAAAGCAATCAGCCCCAGCATTTT
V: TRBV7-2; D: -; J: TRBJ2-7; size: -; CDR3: CASSSRISAGVSEQYF; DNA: TGTGCCAGCAGCTCCCGAATTTCGGCGGGCGTCTCCGAGCAGTACTTC
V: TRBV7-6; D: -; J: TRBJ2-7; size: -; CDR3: CASSPGAFPYEQYF; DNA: TGTGCCAGCAGCCCAGGGGCCTTTCCCTACGAGCAGTACTTC
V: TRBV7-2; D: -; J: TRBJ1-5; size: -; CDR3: CASSFLGWPQHF; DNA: TGTGCCAGCAGCTTTCTTGGTTGGCCCCAGCATTTT
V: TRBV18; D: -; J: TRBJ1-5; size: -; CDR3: CASSPPGRAAGQPQHF; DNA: TGTGCCAGCTCACCACCGGGAAGGGCGGCGGGACAGCCCCAGCATTTT
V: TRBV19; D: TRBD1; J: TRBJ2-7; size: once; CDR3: CASSGSGTGSYEQYF; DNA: TGTGCCAGTAGTGGATCCGGGACAGGGTCCTACGAGCAGTACTTC
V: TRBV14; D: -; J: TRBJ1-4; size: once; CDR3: CASSQLRGSEKLFF; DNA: TGTGCCAGCAGCCAACTCCGGGGGAGTGAAAAACTGTTTTTT
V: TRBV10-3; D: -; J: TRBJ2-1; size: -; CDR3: CAISETSIGNEQFF; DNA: TGTGCCATCAGTGAGACCTCTATAGGTAATGAGCAGTTCTTC
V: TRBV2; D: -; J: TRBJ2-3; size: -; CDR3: CASRWRGSTDTQYF; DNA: TGTGCCAGCAGGTGGAGGGGGAGCACAGATACGCAGTATTTT
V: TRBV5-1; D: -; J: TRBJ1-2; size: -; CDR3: CASSLGKSYGYTF; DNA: TGCGCCAGCAGCTTAGGGAAATCCTATGGCTACACCTTC
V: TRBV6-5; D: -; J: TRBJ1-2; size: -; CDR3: CASSYSGGYGYTF; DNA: TGTGCCAGCAGTTACTCGGGGGGCTATGGCTACACCTTC
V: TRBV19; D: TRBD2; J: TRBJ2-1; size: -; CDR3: CASASGYNEQFF; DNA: TGTGCCAGCGCTAGCGGATACAATGAGCAGTTCTTC
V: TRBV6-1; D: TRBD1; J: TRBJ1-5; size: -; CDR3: CASRGQGTGQPQHF; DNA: TGTGCCAGCAGAGGACAGGGCACTGGCCAGCCCCAGCATTTT
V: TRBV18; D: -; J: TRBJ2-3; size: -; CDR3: CASSPIPSTDTQYF; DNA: TGTGCCAGCTCACCAATACCCAGCACAGATACGCAGTATTTT
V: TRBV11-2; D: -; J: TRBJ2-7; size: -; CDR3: CASRTIQGLSYEQYF; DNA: TGTGCCAGCAGGACTATACAGGGACTCTCCTACGAGCAGTACTTC
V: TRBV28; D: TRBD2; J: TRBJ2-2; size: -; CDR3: CASSLLASGVINTGELFF; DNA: TGTGCCAGCAGTTTATTGGCTAGCGGGGTCATTAACACCGGGGAGCTGTTTTTT
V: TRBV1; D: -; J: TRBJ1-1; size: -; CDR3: CTSSQDAGTPFRAFF; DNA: TGCACCAGCAGCCAAGACGCCGGGACTCCCTTTAGAGCTTTCTTT
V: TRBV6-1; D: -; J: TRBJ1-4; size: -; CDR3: CASQGFGGLPEKLFF; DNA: TGTGCCAGTCAAGGCTTTGGGGGGCTCCCCGAAAAACTGTTTTTT
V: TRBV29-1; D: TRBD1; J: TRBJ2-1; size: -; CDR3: CSVAGTGDFNEQFF; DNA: TGCAGCGTTGCCGGGACAGGGGACTTCAATGAGCAGTTCTTC
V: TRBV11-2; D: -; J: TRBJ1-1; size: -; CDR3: CASSWDPRAEAFF; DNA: TGTGCCAGCAGCTGGGACCCCCGGGCCGAAGCTTTCTTT
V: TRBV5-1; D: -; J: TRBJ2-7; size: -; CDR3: CASSLDGDYEQYF; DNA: TGCGCCAGCAGCTTGGACGGGGACTACGAGCAGTACTTC
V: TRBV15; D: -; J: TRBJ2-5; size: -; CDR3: CATSRDIQETQYF; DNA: TGTGCCACCAGCAGAGATATACAAGAGACCCAGTACTTC
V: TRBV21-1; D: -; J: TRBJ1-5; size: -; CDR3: CARGTGTSNQPQHF; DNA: TGTGCCAGAGGGACAGGGACTAGCAATCAGCCCCAGCATTTT
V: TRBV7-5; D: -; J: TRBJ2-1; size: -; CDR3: CVRSLLGSFLYNEQFF; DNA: TGTGTCAGAAGCTTATTGGGGAGTTTCCTATACAATGAGCAGTTCTTC
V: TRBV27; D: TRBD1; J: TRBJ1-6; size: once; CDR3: CASSRKTGQGGSPLHF; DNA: TGTGCCAGCAGTCGAAAAACGGGACAGGGCGGTTCACCCCTCCACTTT
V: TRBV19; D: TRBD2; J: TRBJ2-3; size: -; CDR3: CASSGRGTDTQYF; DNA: TGTGCCAGTAGCGGGAGGGGAACAGATACGCAGTATTTT
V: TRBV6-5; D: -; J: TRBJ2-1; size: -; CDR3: CASSYSLAQLNEQFF; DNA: TGTGCCAGCAGTTACTCGTTGGCCCAACTCAATGAGCAGTTCTTC
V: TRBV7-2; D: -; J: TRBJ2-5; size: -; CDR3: CASSLLQVGGKTQYF; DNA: TGTGCCAGCAGCTTACTCCAGGTGGGCGGAAAGACCCAGTACTTC
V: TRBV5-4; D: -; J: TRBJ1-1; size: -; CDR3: CASSATRVGNTEAFF; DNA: TGTGCCAGCAGCGCTACCAGGGTGGGGAACACTGAAGCTTTCTTT
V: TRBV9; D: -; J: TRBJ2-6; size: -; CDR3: CASSVVVSGANVLTF; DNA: TGTGCCAGCAGCGTAGTGGTGAGTGGGGCCAACGTCCTGACTTTC
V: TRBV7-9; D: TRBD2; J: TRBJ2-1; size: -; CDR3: CASSLGSGSRNEQFF; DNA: TGTGCCAGCAGCTTAGGTAGCGGGAGTAGGAATGAGCAGTTCTTC
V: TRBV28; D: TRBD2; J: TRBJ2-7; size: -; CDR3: CASTLAGSYEQYF; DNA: TGTGCCAGCACACTAGCGGGCTCCTACGAGCAGTACTTC
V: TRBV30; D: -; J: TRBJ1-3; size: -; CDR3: CAWSVLHPQSPGNTIYF; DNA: TGTGCCTGGAGTGTACTTCACCCTCAATCTCCTGGAAACACCATATATTTT
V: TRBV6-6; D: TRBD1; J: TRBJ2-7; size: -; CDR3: CASSHRGPYEQYF; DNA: TGTGCCAGCAGCCACAGGGGACCTTACGAGCAGTACTTC
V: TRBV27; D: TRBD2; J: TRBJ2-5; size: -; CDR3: CASSSLAGGIRETQYF; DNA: TGTGCCAGCAGTTCGCTAGCGGGAGGGATCAGGGAGACCCAGTACTTC
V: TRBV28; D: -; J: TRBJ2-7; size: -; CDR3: CASSALPGEQYF; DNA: TGTGCCAGCAGTGCACTCCCGGGTGAGCAGTACTTC
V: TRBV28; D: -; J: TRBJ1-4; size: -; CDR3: CASSLARASGEKLFF; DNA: TGTGCCAGCAGTCTCGCCCGGGCCTCGGGAGAAAAACTGTTTTTT
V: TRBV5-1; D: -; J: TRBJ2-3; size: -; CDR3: CASSFLDLSSTDTQYF; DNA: TGCGCCAGCAGCTTCCTAGATCTGTCTAGCACAGATACGCAGTATTTT
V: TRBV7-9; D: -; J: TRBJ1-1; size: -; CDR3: CASSLVGQLNTEAFF; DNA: TGTGCCAGCAGCTTAGTCGGACAGTTGAACACTGAAGCTTTCTTT
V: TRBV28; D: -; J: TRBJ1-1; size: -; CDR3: CASRWGAGNTEAFF; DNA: TGTGCCAGCAGATGGGGTGCCGGGAACACTGAAGCTTTCTTT
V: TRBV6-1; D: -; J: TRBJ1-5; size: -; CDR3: CASSDRGSGNQPQHF; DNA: TGTGCCAGCAGTGACAGGGGATCGGGCAATCAGCCCCAGCATTTT